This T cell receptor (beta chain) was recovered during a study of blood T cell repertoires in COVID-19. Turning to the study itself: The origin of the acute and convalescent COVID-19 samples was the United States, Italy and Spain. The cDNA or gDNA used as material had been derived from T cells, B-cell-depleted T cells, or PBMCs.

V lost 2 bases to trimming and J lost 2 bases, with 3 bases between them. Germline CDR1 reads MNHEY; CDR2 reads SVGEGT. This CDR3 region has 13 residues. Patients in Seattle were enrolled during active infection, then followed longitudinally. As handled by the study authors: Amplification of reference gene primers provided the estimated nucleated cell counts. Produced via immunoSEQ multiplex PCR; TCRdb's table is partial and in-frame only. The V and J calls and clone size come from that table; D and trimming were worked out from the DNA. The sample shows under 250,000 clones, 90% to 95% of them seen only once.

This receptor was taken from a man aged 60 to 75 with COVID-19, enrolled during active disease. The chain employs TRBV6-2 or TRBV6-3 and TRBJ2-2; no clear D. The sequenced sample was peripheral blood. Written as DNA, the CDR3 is TGTGCCAGCAGTTACGTAAACACCGGGGAGCTGTTTTTT. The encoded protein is CASSYVNTGELFF.